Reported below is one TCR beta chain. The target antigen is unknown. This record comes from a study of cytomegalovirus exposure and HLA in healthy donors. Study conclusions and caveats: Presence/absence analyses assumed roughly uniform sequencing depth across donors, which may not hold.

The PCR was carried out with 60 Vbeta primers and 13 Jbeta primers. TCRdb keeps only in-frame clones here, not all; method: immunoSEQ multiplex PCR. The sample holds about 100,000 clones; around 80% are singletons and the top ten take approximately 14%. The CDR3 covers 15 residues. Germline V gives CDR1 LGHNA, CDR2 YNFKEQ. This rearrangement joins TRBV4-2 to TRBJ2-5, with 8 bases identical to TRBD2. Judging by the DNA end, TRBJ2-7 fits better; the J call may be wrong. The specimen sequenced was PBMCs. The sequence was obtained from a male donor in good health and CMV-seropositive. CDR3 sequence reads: CASSQETGGTYEQYF. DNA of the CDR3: TGTGCCAGCAGCCAAGAGACGGGGGGGACCTACGAGCAGTACTTC.